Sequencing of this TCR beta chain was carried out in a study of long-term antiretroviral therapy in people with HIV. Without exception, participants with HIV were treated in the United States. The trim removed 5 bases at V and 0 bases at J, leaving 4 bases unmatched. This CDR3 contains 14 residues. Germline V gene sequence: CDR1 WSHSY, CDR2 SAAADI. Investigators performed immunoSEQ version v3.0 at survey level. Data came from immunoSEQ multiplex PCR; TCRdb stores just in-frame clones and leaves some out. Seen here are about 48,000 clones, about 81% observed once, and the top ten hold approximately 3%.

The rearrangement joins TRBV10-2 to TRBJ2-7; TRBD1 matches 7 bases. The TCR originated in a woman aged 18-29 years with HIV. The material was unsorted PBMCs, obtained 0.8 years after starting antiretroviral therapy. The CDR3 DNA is TGCGCCAGCAGTTGGGACAGCCTCTCCTACGAGCAGTACTTC. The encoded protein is CASSWDSLSYEQYF.